This is a list of T cell receptor beta chains from one sample in a study of blood T cell repertoires in COVID-19. Some clones are missing from TCRdb's copy, which holds only in-frame ones; the method was immunoSEQ multiplex PCR. Found here are over 350,000 clones, more than 70% of them singletons; the top ten hold more than 0.95%. The sample consisted of PBMCs or T cells enriched from blood (not recorded which). The source is a woman younger than 30 who had recovered from COVID-19. Both conserved end residues are part of each CDR3. A D gene is named only where the DNA matches it firmly.

D gene,J gene,V gene,CDR3 protein
TRBD1,TRBJ1-6,TRBV29-1,CSVRTGSNSPLHF
-,TRBJ2-7,TRBV5-4,CASSPPNGEQYF
-,TRBJ2-1,TRBV4-3,CASSQGQAGEQFF
-,TRBJ2-2,TRBV7-3,CASSSSAQPGRNTGELFF
-,TRBJ2-5,TRBV3-1/TRBV3-2,CASSQAGRETQYF
-,TRBJ2-3,TRBV7-3,CASSLGSADTQYF
-,TRBJ1-5,TRBV28,CASSHGRGGWNNQPQHF
TRBD1,TRBJ2-7,TRBV7-6,CASSSTGAWEQYF
-,TRBJ2-7,TRBV27,CASASVYEQYF
-,TRBJ1-4,TRBV19,CASRINRRDGNEKLFF
-,TRBJ1-5,TRBV27,CASSFYNQPQHF
-,TRBJ1-2,TRBV6-5,CASRTLGEGRSGYTF
TRBD2,TRBJ2-3,TRBV4-1,CASSQGRLLAGGTDTQYF
-,TRBJ1-1,TRBV2,CASSGEELSAFF
-,TRBJ2-2,TRBV12-5,CASGLPAGVGTGELFF
-,TRBJ1-1,TRBV5-6,CASSLLGTDTEAFF
-,TRBJ1-2,TRBV6-5,CASATRTYGYTF